Listed below are T cell receptor beta chains from one sample, sequenced in a study of T cells after posttransplantation cyclophosphamide. Generated by immunoSEQ multiplex PCR, the TCRdb table keeps only in-frame clones and is missing some. The record shows some 39,000 clones for this sample, with no singletons present. The specimen was PBMCs. The source is a girl aged 5-17 years in good health, CMV-negative, and a related stem cell transplant donor. Each CDR3 is given with its conserved first and last residue. The D gene is left open where the match is weak. Clone size appears in some rows only: once, few, many, or a class for an expanded clone.

TRBV9	few	TRBJ2-7	TRBD1	TGTGCCAGCAGCTTAGGGACAGGGGGCCACGAGCAGTACTTC	CASSLGTGGHEQYF
TRBV30	few	TRBJ2-1	NA	TGTGCCTGTCCCGGCTCAAGGGGCAATGAGCAGTTCTTC	CACPGSRGNEQFF
TRBV27	many	TRBJ1-2	NA	TGTGCCAGCAGGCGTCTTGGGGGCAACTATGGCTACACCTTC	CASRRLGGNYGYTF
TRBV5-8	few	TRBJ1-3	NA	TGTGCCAGCAGCTTGACAGGAAACACCATATATTTT	CASSLTGNTIYF
TRBV15	few	TRBJ2-3	TRBD1	TGTGCCACCAGCAGAGATGGGACAGCCACAGATACGCAGTATTTT	CATSRDGTATDTQYF
TRBV30	few	TRBJ2-3	TRBD2	TGTGCCTGGAGGCAACTAGCGGGAGGCCCCTCAGATACGCAGTATTTT	CAWRQLAGGPSDTQYF
TRBV4-1	many	TRBJ1-5	NA	TGCGCCAGCAGCCAGCGGGACCCGGGCGGCAATCAGCCCCAGCATTTT	CASSQRDPGGNQPQHF
TRBV10-2	NA	TRBJ2-2	NA	TGCGCCAGCAGTGACAGGACGAACACCGGGGAGCTGTTTTTT	CASSDRTNTGELFF
TRBV19	many	TRBJ2-7	NA	TGTGCCAGTAAAACCACAGGTGTAGGCTACGAGCAGTACTTC	CASKTTGVGYEQYF
TRBV30	NA	TRBJ2-3	TRBD2	TGTGCCTGTCCCAAAGCGGGGCCAGATACGCAGTATTTT	CACPKAGPDTQYF
TRBV28	many	TRBJ1-3	NA	TGTGCCAGCAGTTTACTCGGGACAAGCTCTGGAAACACCATATATTTT	CASSLLGTSSGNTIYF
TRBV6-5	NA	TRBJ1-2	NA	TGTGCCAGCAGTCCGCCGACGCTGACAGGTGCCTACACCTTC	CASSPPTLTGAYTF
TRBV7-9	NA	TRBJ2-1	TRBD2	TGTGCCAGCCAACCCACTAGCGGGGGCTCCTACAATGAGCAGTTCTTC	CASQPTSGGSYNEQFF
TRBV5-1	few	TRBJ2-1	NA	TGCGCCAGCAGCTTTCGGGAGAATAGCTACAATGAGCAGTTCTTC	CASSFRENSYNEQFF
TRBV27	many	TRBJ1-3	NA	TGTGCCAGCAGTTTATCGGTCGGTCTCGGAAACACCATATATTTT	CASSLSVGLGNTIYF
TRBV30	NA	TRBJ2-1	NA	TGTGCCTGGAGTTATACCCGACTCGGGAATGAGCAGTTCTTC	CAWSYTRLGNEQFF
TRBV10-3	many	TRBJ1-2	NA	TGTGCCATAAGCCCTAGTCTTAACTATGGCTACACCTTC	CAISPSLNYGYTF
TRBV5-6	few	TRBJ2-3	NA	TGTGCCAGCAGCTTGGCAGGCAGCACAGATACGCAGTATTTT	CASSLAGSTDTQYF
TRBV7-3	many	TRBJ2-3	TRBD2	TGTGCCAGCAGCTTAAAGGCTAGCGGGGGGGCCTTTGAAGGCACAGATACGCAGTATTTT	CASSLKASGGAFEGTDTQYF
TRBV19	many	TRBJ1-2	NA	TGTGCCAGTAGTGGCTGGGAGGACACAAAGGCTAGAGCTAACTATGGCTACACCTTC	CASSGWEDTKARANYGYTF
TRBV5-1	many	TRBJ2-2	NA	TGCGCCAGCAGTCGAACAGGTGTCACCGGGGAGCTGTTTTTT	CASSRTGVTGELFF
TRBV6-1	many	TRBJ2-7	NA	TGTGCCAGCAGTGAGACAGGTGGGGACTACGAGCAGTACTTC	CASSETGGDYEQYF
TRBV5-1	many	TRBJ2-1	TRBD2	TGCGCCAGCAGCTTGGCCCCCGGGGCCCCCCCTACTAGCGGGAGATCAGGTGAGCAGTTCTTC	CASSLAPGAPPTSGRSGEQFF
TRBV10-3	many	TRBJ2-2	NA	TGTGCCATCAGTGAACCGAGAGGGGGACCCGGGGAGCTGTTTTTT	CAISEPRGGPGELFF
TRBV28	many	TRBJ1-4	NA	TGTGCCAGCAGTTTAGCCGGGACAACTAATGAAAAACTGTTTTTT	CASSLAGTTNEKLFF
TRBV5-1	NA	TRBJ2-1	TRBD2	TGCGCCAGCAGCTCCTCATGGCGGGAGGGGCCGTTCTTC	CASSSSWREGPFF
TRBV7-2	many	TRBJ2-7	TRBD1	TGTGCCAGCAGCGTAAGGACAGGGAGCAACGAGCAGTACTTC	CASSVRTGSNEQYF
TRBV7-8	many	TRBJ1-2	NA	TGTGCCAGCAGCTTAGAGAGGAAGAGGGATGGCTACACCTTC	CASSLERKRDGYTF
TRBV7-9	few	TRBJ1-3	TRBD1	TGTGCCAGCAGCACCCGACAGGGGGGCTCTGGAAACACCATATATTTT	CASSTRQGGSGNTIYF
TRBV29-1	NA	TRBJ1-1	NA	TGCAGCGTCAAAACGAGTCCTAGCTTCATTGAAGCTTTCTTT	CSVKTSPSFIEAFF
TRBV4-2	many	TRBJ2-2	TRBD1	TGTGCCAGCAGCCAAGGGGACAGGGGCACCGGGGAGCTGTTTTTT	CASSQGDRGTGELFF
TRBV5-3	few	TRBJ2-1	NA	TGTGCCAGAAGCGACGGAGGGGCAGACAACAATGAGCAGTTCTTC	CARSDGGADNNEQFF
TRBV5-8	many	TRBJ2-5	TRBD1	TGTGCCAGCAGCCCCACCATCGCGGGACAGGAACAAGAGACCCAGTACTTC	CASSPTIAGQEQETQYF
TRBV28	many	TRBJ1-5	TRBD1	TGTGCCAGCAGTGACCGGACAGGAGGCAATCAGCCCCAGCATTTT	CASSDRTGGNQPQHF
TRBV6-6	NA	TRBJ1-2	NA	TGTGCCACCTTGCAGGGAGGGGAAGAAGTGAGGGGCTACACCTTC	CATLQGGEEVRGYTF
TRBV6-6	many	TRBJ1-2	NA	TGTGCCAGCAGTTATATACAGAACTATGGCTACACCTTC	CASSYIQNYGYTF
TRBV9	many	TRBJ2-2	TRBD2	TGTGCCAGCAGCGTAGGCCGACTAGCTTCGGGGGAGCTGTTTTTT	CASSVGRLASGELFF
TRBV6-6	many	TRBJ1-4	TRBD1	TGTGCCAGCACCGAAACCGGGACAGGGGGTAGAAAACTGTTTTTT	CASTETGTGGRKLFF
TRBV28	many	TRBJ2-7	NA	TGTGCCAGCTTATCCCGGGACATCTCCTACGAGCAGTACTTC	CASLSRDISYEQYF
TRBV5-1	many	TRBJ1-2	TRBD1	TGCGCCAGCAGCTTCTCACAGGGGGAAGGCTACACCTTC	CASSFSQGEGYTF
TRBV5-1	many	TRBJ1-1	TRBD1	TGCGCCAGCAGCTCGGACAGGGCGGTTGAAGCTTTCTTT	CASSSDRAVEAFF
TRBV7-3	many	TRBJ2-3	NA	TGTGCCAGCAGCTTAAGGTCGGGCACAGATACGCAGTATTTT	CASSLRSGTDTQYF
TRBV4-1	few	TRBJ2-7	NA	TGCGCCAGCAGCCCTCCAGACAGGCTCTACGAGCAGTACTTC	CASSPPDRLYEQYF
TRBV11-2	many	TRBJ2-1	NA	TGTGCCAGCAGCTACGCGGAGACTCATGAGCAGTTCTTC	CASSYAETHEQFF
TRBV29-1	many	TRBJ1-1	TRBD1	TGCAGCGTTGAGGGGGACAGAAACACTGAAGCTTTCTTT	CSVEGDRNTEAFF
TRBV6-5	many	TRBJ2-7	TRBD1	TGTGCCAGCAGTTACTCCGGGACAGGGAACTTAGAAGAGCAGTACTTC	CASSYSGTGNLEEQYF
TRBV25-1	NA	TRBJ1-6	NA	TGTGCCAGCGCTACAGGGTTAGGGAATTCACCCCTCCACTTT	CASATGLGNSPLHF
TRBV27	few	TRBJ1-5	NA	TGTGCCAGCGCGGGGCAGTATAGCAATCAGCCCCAGCATTTT	CASAGQYSNQPQHF
TRBV10-3	many	TRBJ1-1	NA	TGTGCCATCAGTGAGTCGACTGCAGGGCGAAAAGCTTTCTTT	CAISESTAGRKAFF
TRBV15	few	TRBJ1-6	TRBD1	TGTGCCACCAGCGTCGGGACAGAAAATTCACCCCTCCACTTT	CATSVGTENSPLHF
TRBV18	many	TRBJ2-7	TRBD1	TGTGCCAGCTCACCGACCCACGGGACAGGGGCAGAGGAGCAGTACTTC	CASSPTHGTGAEEQYF
TRBV19	many	TRBJ1-1	TRBD1	TGTGCCAGTAGTCTCCGACAGGGGAAACACACTGAAGCTTTCTTT	CASSLRQGKHTEAFF
TRBV4-2	NA	TRBJ1-2	TRBD1	TGTGCCAGCAGTCAAACGGACAGGGTAGTATATGGTGGCTACACCTTC	CASSQTDRVVYGGYTF
TRBV29-1	many	TRBJ2-7	NA	TGCAGCGTTGAACTATCAGGGGTTATAAAGGAGCAGTACTTC	CSVELSGVIKEQYF
TRBV2	few	TRBJ2-4	TRBD1	TGTGCCAGCAGTGAATGGGAAAGGACAGGGCGGGTACGGGTCAAAAACATTCAGTACTTC	CASSEWERTGRVRVKNIQYF
TRBV7-6	many	TRBJ2-1	TRBD2	TGTGCCAGCAGCTTAGGGGGGGGTTCCTACAATGAGCAGTTCTTC	CASSLGGGSYNEQFF
TRBV19	many	TRBJ1-5	TRBD1	TGTGCCAGTATCTTGACCGGGACAGCAAATCAGCCCCAGCATTTT	CASILTGTANQPQHF
TRBV6-5	NA	TRBJ1-2	NA	TGTGCCAGCAGTTACGGGGGGGCTGTGGGCTACACCTTC	CASSYGGAVGYTF
TRBV7-6	many	TRBJ2-7	NA	TGTGCCAGCAGCTTAGAGGAGAGCGAGCAGTACTTC	CASSLEESEQYF